This TCR beta chain derives from a study of patients and donors after allogeneic stem cell transplantation. The CDR3 spans 13 residues. V lost 4 bases and J 3 bases, leaving 8 bases between the germline ends. Germline values: CDR1 ENHRY, CDR2 SYGVKD. TCRdb itself ran the RT-PCR reads through MiXCR, one entry per CDR3 protein. The sample holds about 960,000 distinct CDR3 sequences, more than 15% seen once. This TCR came from a human donor who was either an allogeneic HSCT recipient or a stem cell or donor lymphocyte infusion donor (not recorded which). It is not recorded whose cells these are; they may come from a transplant donor. The chain joins TRBV10-3 to TRBJ2-3; D remains ambiguous. Sequencing was performed on blood, either unsorted or a sorted T cell fraction (not recorded which). The CDR3 DNA reads TGTGCCATCAGTGGAGGAAAAACAGATACGCAGTATTTT. As protein: CAISGGKTDTQYF.